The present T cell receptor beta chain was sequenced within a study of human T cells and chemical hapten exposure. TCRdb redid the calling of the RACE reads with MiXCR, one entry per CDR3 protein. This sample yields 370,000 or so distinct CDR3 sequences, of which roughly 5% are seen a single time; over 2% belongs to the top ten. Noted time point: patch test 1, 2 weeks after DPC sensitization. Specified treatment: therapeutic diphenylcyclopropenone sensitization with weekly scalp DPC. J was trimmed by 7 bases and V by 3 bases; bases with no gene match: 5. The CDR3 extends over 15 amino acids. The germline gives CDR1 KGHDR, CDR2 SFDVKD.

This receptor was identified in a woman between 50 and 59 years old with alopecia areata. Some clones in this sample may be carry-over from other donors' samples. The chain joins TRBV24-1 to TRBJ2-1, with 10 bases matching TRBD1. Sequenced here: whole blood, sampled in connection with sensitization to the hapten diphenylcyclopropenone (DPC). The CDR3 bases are TGTGCCACCAGTGATCCCCGGACAGGGGGAAATGAGCAGTTCTTC. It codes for CATSDPRTGGNEQFF.